This is a list of T cell receptor beta chains from one sample in a study of identical twins. TCRdb redid the calling of the 5' RACE reads with MiXCR, one entry per CDR3 protein. The sample contains 120,000 to 150,000 distinct CDR3 sequences, roughly 3.5% of which appear only once. The source material was memory T cells sorted from blood. The receptor source for this set is a man between 18 and 29 years old in good health. Each CDR3 is given with its conserved first and last residue. The D gene is left open where the match is weak. Clone size is given for some rows only: seen once, a few or many times, or a class if the clone is expanded.

clone_size	v_call	j_call	d_call	cdr3_length	cdr3_aa	cdr3_nt
many	TRBV4-3	TRBJ1-4	NA	14	CASSQHLLNEKLFF	TGCGCCAGCAGCCAACATCTACTTAATGAAAAACTGTTTTTT
many	TRBV28	TRBJ1-5	NA	16	CASSLRAGGSNQPQHF	TGTGCCAGCAGTTTAAGGGCTGGGGGTAGCAATCAGCCCCAGCATTTT
many	TRBV14	TRBJ2-3	NA	12	CASSQARQTQYF	TGTGCCAGCAGCCAAGCCAGACAAACGCAGTATTTT
many	TRBV12-3/TRBV12-4	TRBJ2-3	TRBD2	16	CASSRDTGLAGDTQYF	TGTGCCAGCAGCCGGGACACCGGACTAGCGGGAGATACGCAGTATTTT
many	TRBV7-9	TRBJ2-5	NA	15	CASSLRDSPEETQYF	TGTGCCAGCAGCTTACGGGACTCCCCGGAGGAGACCCAGTACTTC
many	TRBV5-1	TRBJ2-3	TRBD1	18	CASSLVPGTALGTDTQYF	TGCGCCAGCAGCTTGGTCCCCGGGACAGCCCTAGGCACAGATACGCAGTATTTT
many	TRBV20-1	TRBJ1-2	NA	12	CSARGLGYGYTF	TGCAGTGCTAGGGGGCTGGGCTATGGCTACACCTTC
NA	TRBV11-2	TRBJ2-1	TRBD2	14	CASSFLAGGYEQFF	TGTGCCAGCAGCTTCCTAGCGGGAGGCTATGAGCAGTTCTTC
many	TRBV13	TRBJ2-5	TRBD1	16	CASSILGQGARETQYF	TGTGCCAGCAGCATACTGGGACAGGGGGCTCGAGAGACCCAGTACTTC
many	TRBV12-3/TRBV12-4	TRBJ1-3	TRBD1	15	CASSRDRSSGNTIYF	TGTGCCAGCAGTCGGGACAGGAGCTCTGGAAACACCATATATTTT
many	TRBV7-9	TRBJ2-1	NA	14	CASSLVRERNEQFF	TGTGCCAGCAGCTTAGTCAGAGAGAGAAATGAGCAGTTCTTC
few	TRBV12-3/TRBV12-4	TRBJ1-2	TRBD1	13	CASTRDRGKGYTF	TGTGCCAGCACCCGGGACAGGGGGAAAGGCTACACCTTC
many	TRBV4-3	TRBJ2-7	NA	15	CASSTTGLSPYEQYF	TGCGCCAGCAGCACGACAGGACTTTCTCCCTACGAGCAGTACTTC
many	TRBV5-1	TRBJ2-5	TRBD1	14	CASRVRDRKETQYF	TGCGCCAGCAGGGTTCGGGACAGAAAAGAGACCCAGTACTTC
many	TRBV3-1	TRBJ2-3	NA	13	CASSQPGTDTQYF	TGTGCCAGCAGCCAACCGGGCACAGATACGCAGTATTTT
NA	TRBV19	TRBJ1-1	NA	14	CASSIQGRRTEAFF	TGTGCCAGTAGCATACAGGGAAGGAGGACTGAAGCTTTCTTT
many	TRBV29-1	TRBJ1-2	NA	12	CSAGGRGYGYTF	TGCAGCGCCGGGGGTCGGGGCTATGGCTACACCTTC
few	TRBV2	TRBJ1-1	NA	14	CASRTGHMNTEAFF	TGTGCCAGCAGGACCGGACACATGAACACTGAAGCTTTCTTT
many	TRBV5-1	TRBJ1-2	TRBD1	13	CASTDRGYYGYTF	TGCGCCAGCACCGACAGGGGCTACTATGGCTACACCTTC
many	TRBV20-1	TRBJ2-1	TRBD2	15	CSAYHSGAGGNEQFF	TGCAGTGCTTACCATAGCGGGGCCGGTGGGAATGAGCAGTTCTTC
many	TRBV5-1	TRBJ2-2	NA	14	CASSGMGNTGELFF	TGCGCCAGCAGTGGGATGGGAAACACCGGGGAGCTGTTTTTT
many	TRBV29-1	TRBJ1-5	NA	15	CSVGTGAVGNQPQHF	TGCAGCGTGGGTACCGGGGCAGTGGGCAATCAGCCCCAGCATTTT
many	TRBV20-1	TRBJ2-1	TRBD2	13	CSARSGSYGEQFF	TGCAGTGCCCGTAGCGGGAGTTATGGTGAGCAGTTCTTC
few	TRBV30	TRBJ2-2	NA	14	CAWRVSGGTGELFF	TGTGCCTGGAGGGTGTCAGGGGGGACCGGGGAGCTGTTTTTT
many	TRBV15	TRBJ2-7	NA	13	CATSRDASYEQYF	TGTGCCACCAGCAGAGATGCGTCCTACGAGCAGTACTTC
many	TRBV10-3	TRBJ2-3	NA	15	CAISESRQATDTQYF	TGTGCCATCAGTGAGTCGCGACAGGCAACAGATACGCAGTATTTT
many	TRBV20-1	TRBJ2-5	NA	15	CSARLVRGGQETQYF	TGCAGTGCTAGATTAGTTAGAGGAGGCCAAGAGACCCAGTACTTC
many	TRBV5-6	TRBJ1-1	NA	13	CASSFSGSTEAFF	TGTGCCAGCAGCTTCAGTGGGTCCACTGAAGCTTTCTTT
many	TRBV7-2	TRBJ2-1	NA	12	CASSFPTREQFF	TGTGCCAGCAGCTTCCCGACTAGGGAGCAGTTCTTC
many	TRBV18	TRBJ2-5	NA	14	CASSPLPNQETQYF	TGTGCCAGCTCACCTTTACCCAATCAAGAGACCCAGTACTTC
few	TRBV11-2	TRBJ2-3	TRBD1	16	CASSLPWDRGQNTQYF	TGTGCCAGCAGCTTACCTTGGGACAGGGGGCAAAATACGCAGTATTTT
many	TRBV15	TRBJ2-5	NA	15	CATSRDSAGQETQYF	TGTGCCACCAGCAGAGACTCGGCGGGACAAGAGACCCAGTACTTC
many	TRBV20-1	TRBJ2-2	TRBD1	14	CSAPSRGRGGELFF	TGCAGTGCCCCCTCCAGGGGGCGAGGCGGGGAGCTGTTTTTT
few	TRBV5-1	TRBJ2-7	TRBD2	13	CASSLTGEGLTYF	TGCGCCAGCAGCTTAACGGGGGAGGGGCTCACTTACTTC
NA	TRBV10-2	TRBJ1-3	NA	13	CASIQDSGNTIYF	TGCGCCAGCATCCAGGACTCTGGAAACACCATATATTTT
many	TRBV12-3/TRBV12-4	TRBJ1-1	NA	12	CASQRDNTEAFF	TGTGCCAGCCAACGGGACAACACTGAAGCTTTCTTT
many	TRBV6-1	TRBJ1-1	NA	13	CASTPPGGTEAFF	TGTGCCAGCACCCCGCCCGGGGGCACTGAAGCTTTCTTT
many	TRBV11-2	TRBJ2-5	NA	13	CASSWGGLETQYF	TGTGCCAGCAGCTGGGGGGGCCTGGAGACCCAGTACTTC
many	TRBV7-2	TRBJ2-1	TRBD2	15	CASSFRTSGSNEQFF	TGTGCCAGCAGCTTTCGGACTAGCGGGAGCAATGAGCAGTTCTTC
many	TRBV29-1	TRBJ2-3	NA	14	CSVEITRSTDTQYF	TGCAGCGTTGAAATTACCCGAAGCACAGATACGCAGTATTTT